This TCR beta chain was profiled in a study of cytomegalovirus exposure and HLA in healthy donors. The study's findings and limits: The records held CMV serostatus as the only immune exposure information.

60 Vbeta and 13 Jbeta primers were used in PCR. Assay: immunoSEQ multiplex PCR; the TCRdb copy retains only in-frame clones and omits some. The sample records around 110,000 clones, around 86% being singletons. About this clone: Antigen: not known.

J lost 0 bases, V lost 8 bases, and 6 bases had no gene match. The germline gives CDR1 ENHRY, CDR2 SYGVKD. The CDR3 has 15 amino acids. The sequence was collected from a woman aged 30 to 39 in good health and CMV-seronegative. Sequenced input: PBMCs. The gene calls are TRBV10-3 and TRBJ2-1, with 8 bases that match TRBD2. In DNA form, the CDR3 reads TGTGCCATCTCAGCGGGAGTCAGCTCCTACAATGAGCAGTTCTTC. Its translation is CAISAGVSSYNEQFF.